The 14 T cell receptor beta chains in this list originate from one sample, sequenced in a study of OX40 agonist ivuxolimab in advanced cancers. Produced via immunoSEQ multiplex PCR; TCRdb's table is partial and in-frame only. The table has approximately 84,000 clones, around four fifths seen once. This material consisted of CD4+ or CD8+ T cells sorted from blood, taken in a trial of the OX40 agonist ivuxolimab. Receptor source: an adult with an advanced solid tumor such as melanoma, head and neck, liver or kidney cancer.

DNA for the CDR3: TGTGCCACCTTCCACAAGGCTAACTATGGCTACACCTTC. Translation gives CATFHKANYGYTF. This sequence joins TRBV28 and TRBJ1-2; D gene uncertain. Trimming pared 10 bases from V and 0 bases from J, leaving 12 bases between. CDR1 MDHEN and CDR2 SYDVKM come from the germline V gene. The CDR3 covers 13 residues.

In DNA, the CDR3 is TGTGCCAGCAGACGACAGGAGAACACCATATATTTT. Translated, it gives CASRRQENTIYF. The V and J genes are TRBV7-9 and TRBJ1-3, with D perhaps TRBD1 (6 bases). The CDR3 spans 12 residues. CDR1 and CDR2 from the germline V gene are SEHNR and FQNEAQ (reference sequence). V shed 6 bases and J shed 7 bases, with 10 bases lying between them.

This clone was seen a single time. The gene calls are TRBV12-5 and TRBJ2-3, with 13 bases identical to TRBD2. Trimming removed 7 bases from V and 6 bases from J; junction bases left unmatched: 7. The CDR3 spans 15 residues. Germline values: CDR1 LGHNT, CDR2 FRNRAP. CDR3: CASAMGLAGTDTQYF. The CDR3 nucleotides are TGTGCTAGTGCTATGGGACTAGCGGGGACGGATACGCAGTATTTT.

This chain joins TRBV4-3 and TRBJ1-5; D gene uncertain. CDR1 LGHNA and CDR2 YSLEER come from the germline V gene. Trimming removed 0 bases at V and 0 bases at J, with 9 bases between. The CDR3 covers 16 residues. CDR3 bases: TGCGCCAGCAGCCAAGAGGCAGGATATAGCAATCAGCCCCAGCATTTT. This gives the protein CASSQEAGYSNQPQHF.

The J gene is TRBJ2-1, the V gene TRBV7-2; TRBD2 aligns across 12 bases. This CDR3 region has 16 residues. Per germline, CDR1 SGHTA and CDR2 FQGNSA. V shed 5 bases, J shed 10 bases, and the junction held 12 bases outside the gene matches. The CDR3 is CASSRRGTSGSGEQFF. As DNA, the CDR3 is TGTGCCAGCAGCCGGCGAGGGACTAGCGGGTCTGGGGAGCAGTTCTTC.

A single count supports this clone. The CDR3 bases are TGTGCCAGCAGTTTAATTAGCCAGGGCAATCAGCCCCAGCATTTT. Protein product: CASSLISQGNQPQHF. The chain carries TRBV27 and TRBJ1-5; no clear D. Trimming removed 2 bases from V and 2 bases from J, with 10 bases in between. This CDR3 has 15 residues. CDR1 is MNHEY and CDR2 is SMNVEV in the germline V gene (reference sequence).

The genes are TRBV5-5 and TRBJ1-4; 8 nucleotides line up with TRBD1. Germline values: CDR1 SGHKS, CDR2 YYEKEE (reference sequence). The CDR3 consists of 16 residues. J gave up 8 bases and V 3 bases, and 12 bases lay outside the gene matches. CDR3 in DNA: TGTGCCAGCAGCTCCTCGACAGGGGAGGAATGGGAAAAACTGTTTTTT. Its protein is CASSSSTGEEWEKLFF.

V is TRBV9 and J is TRBJ1-2; 8 bases match TRBD1. Germline CDR1 and CDR2: SGDLS and YYNGEE. V was clipped by 3 bases and J by 4 bases; unmatched bases: 8. The CDR3 loop spans 15 amino acids. CDR3 sequence reads: CASSEGTGLGYGYTF. CDR3 sequence (DNA): TGTGCCAGCAGCGAGGGGACAGGCTTAGGCTATGGCTACACCTTC. Complete variable domain (other parts from reference TRBV9 and TRBJ1-2): DSGVTQTPKHLITATGQRVTLRCSPRSGDLSVYWYQQSLDQGLQFLIQYYNGEERAKGNILERFSAQQFPDLHSELNLSSLELGDSALYFCASSEGTGLGYGYTFGSGTRLTVV.

The chain links TRBV28 to TRBJ2-7; 8 bases agree with TRBD2. V lost 7 bases and J lost 2; bases outside the gene matches: 10. In germline, CDR1 is MDHEN, CDR2 SYDVKM. The CDR3 length is 15 residues. CDR3 residues: CASTVTGTRAYEQYF. In DNA form, the CDR3 reads TGTGCCAGCACCGTTACAGGGACTAGAGCCTACGAGCAGTACTTC.

This clone has more than one count but fewer than ten. This chain connects TRBV7-2 to TRBJ1-6; D unclear. Trimming shortened V by 2 bases and J by 11 bases, and 13 bases separated the two germline ends. The CDR3 is 14 amino acids. Looked up from germline, CDR1 is SGHTA and CDR2 is FQGNSA. The CDR3 nucleotides are TGTGCCAGCAGCTTAAAGGTTTCAGACGCACCCCTCCACTTT. Protein product: CASSLKVSDAPLHF.

The chain joins TRBV28 to TRBJ1-2; a weak D match, TRBD1 (6 bases). V lost 7 bases and J lost 4, with 16 bases in between. CDR3 length: 14 residues. CDR1 and CDR2 (germline): MDHEN, SYDVKM. The CDR3 region is CASKSAGALYGYTF. DNA for the CDR3: TGTGCCAGCAAGAGCGCAGGGGCGCTCTATGGCTACACCTTC.

V gene TRBV6-1 combines with J gene TRBJ1-2; D not certain. The CDR3 contains 16 residues. The V end lost 2 bases, the J end lost 0 bases, and 13 bases lay between the germline ends. Germline CDR1 MNHNS, CDR2 SASEGT. This chain's CDR3 is CASSEYSAGANYGYTF. CDR3 in DNA: TGTGCCAGCAGTGAATATAGTGCCGGTGCTAACTATGGCTACACCTTC.

The rearrangement links TRBV13 to TRBJ2-1; 9 bases align to TRBD1. The CDR3 has 15 amino acids. J gave up 5 bases and V 4 bases, and 6 bases lay outside the gene matches. Per germline, CDR1 PRHDT and CDR2 FYEKMQ (reference sequence). This CDR3 is CASSSGTGRHNEQFF. The CDR3 DNA follows: TGTGCCAGCAGCTCCGGGACAGGGCGTCACAATGAGCAGTTCTTC.

V and J are TRBV7-3 and TRBJ2-1, with TRBD2 matching over 12 bases. This CDR3 is built from 17 residues. CDR1 and CDR2 (germline): SGHTA, FQGTGA. V was clipped by 2 bases and J by 7 bases; unmatched bases: 9. The CDR3 nucleotides read TGTGCCAGCAGCTTAGAGCCGGGACTAGCGGGTGGTAATGAGCAGTTCTTC. Translating gives CASSLEPGLAGGNEQFF.